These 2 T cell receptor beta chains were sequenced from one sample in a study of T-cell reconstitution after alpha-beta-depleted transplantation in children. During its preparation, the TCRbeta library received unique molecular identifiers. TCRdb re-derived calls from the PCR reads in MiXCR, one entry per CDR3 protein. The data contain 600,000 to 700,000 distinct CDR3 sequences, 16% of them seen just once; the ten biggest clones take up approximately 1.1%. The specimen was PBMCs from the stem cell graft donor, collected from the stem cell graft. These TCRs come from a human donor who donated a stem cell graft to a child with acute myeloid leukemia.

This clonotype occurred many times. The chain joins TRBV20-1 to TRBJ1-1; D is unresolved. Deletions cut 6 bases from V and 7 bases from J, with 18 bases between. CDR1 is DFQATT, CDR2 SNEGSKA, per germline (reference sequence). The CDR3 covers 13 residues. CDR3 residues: CSAHEVGNVEAFF. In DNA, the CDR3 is TGCAGTGCGCACGAGGTGGGGAACGTTGAAGCTTTCTTT.

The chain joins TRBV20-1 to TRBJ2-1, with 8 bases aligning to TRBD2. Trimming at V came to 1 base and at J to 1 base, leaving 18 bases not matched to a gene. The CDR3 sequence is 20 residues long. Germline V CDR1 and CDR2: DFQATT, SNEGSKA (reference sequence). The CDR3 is CSARVGMRSGGFESYNEQFF. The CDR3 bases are TGCAGTGCTAGAGTAGGGATGAGGAGCGGGGGATTCGAGTCCTACAATGAGCAGTTCTTC.